The 32 T cell receptor beta chains reported below all come from one sample, sequenced in a study of T cell responses to AZD1222 COVID-19 vaccine (dated by TCRdb to 2020 to 2022). Library method: the immunoSEQ multiplex PCR assay. TCRdb holds this immuneACCESS table with in-frame rearrangements only. Some clones are missing; in checked studies, unresolved V genes explain under half, and the rest has no known cause. Here the sample has approximately 150,000 clones; around 85% occur a single time. The top ten hold around 1% of the sample. The time point label here, explained by the study, means: about 28 days (+/-7) after the second vaccine dose. Sequences were derived from peripheral blood, sampled 28 days after the second AZD1222 dose. Receptors originate from an adult who received the AZD1222 COVID-19 vaccine.

The chain joins TRBV6-1 to TRBJ1-2, with a weak D call TRBD1 (5 bases). Germline CDR1 and CDR2: MNHNS and SASEGT. V was pared by 0 bases and J by 2 bases, with 10 bases between. The CDR3 runs to 15 residues. As DNA, the CDR3 is TGTGCCAGCAGTGAAGCCCCAGGGATCAACTATGGCTACACCTTC. This translates into CASSEAPGINYGYTF.

This sequence joins TRBV12-3 or TRBV12-4 and TRBJ1-1; D is uncertain. The CDR3 is 11 residues long. The V and J ends lost 3 bases and 8 bases respectively, with 7 bases between them. The CDR3 here is CASSFLGEAFF. CDR3 bases: TGTGCCAGCAGTTTTTTGGGCGAAGCTTTCTTT.

The rearrangement uses TRBV7-9 and TRBJ2-3; the match to TRBD1 covers 9 bases. The length of the CDR3 is 15 residues. CDR1 SEHNR and CDR2 FQNEAQ come from the germline V gene (reference sequence). V dropped 4 bases and J dropped 3; count of bases not matched to a gene: 5. The CDR3, as DNA: TGTGCCAGCAGCTCCCGACAGGGGGGGACAGATACGCAGTATTTT. This gives the protein CASSSRQGGTDTQYF.

V is TRBV15 and J is TRBJ1-3; D ambiguous. In germline, CDR1 is LNHNV, CDR2 YYDKDF (reference sequence). V lost 5 bases and J 0 bases, leaving 17 bases between the germline ends. The CDR3 covers 17 residues. In DNA, the CDR3 is TGTGCCACCAGCCCGTGGGGAGACCTTAACTCTGGAAACACCATATATTTT. Its translation: CATSPWGDLNSGNTIYF.

The V and J genes are TRBV11-1 and TRBJ2-2; D is ambiguous. This CDR3 contains 15 residues. Trimming left V 5 bases short and J 4 bases short, with 14 bases between. Looked up from germline, CDR1 is SGHAT and CDR2 is FQDESV (reference sequence). The CDR3, as DNA: TGTGCCAGCAGCCCATTACAGTCGAGCACCGGGGAGCTGTTTTTT. It specifies CASSPLQSSTGELFF.

The chain recombines TRBV7-8 with TRBJ1-1, with TRBD1 identical over 7 bases. The ends lost 4 bases at V and 5 bases at J; junction bases unmatched: 16. CDR3 length equals 17 residues. Germline CDR1 is SGHVS and CDR2 is FQNEAQ. CDR3 sequence reads: CASSSRRIFDRETEAFF. In nucleotides, the CDR3 is TGTGCCAGCAGCTCTCGACGAATCTTCGACAGGGAGACTGAAGCTTTCTTT.

The J gene is TRBJ2-1, the V gene TRBV21-1; the table's TRBD2 call for D was not verified on the DNA. TRBV21-1 is shown as a pseudogene. This CDR3 spans 15 amino acids. The CDR3 loop reads CARKCGLAGGPEQFF. DNA for the CDR3: TGTGCCAGGAAGTGCGGACTAGCGGGGGGGCCTGAGCAGTTCTTC.

CDR3 amino acids: CASSPTGTANSPLHF. The CDR3 DNA follows: TGTGCCAGCAGCCCTACCGGGACAGCCAATTCACCCCTCCACTTT. The chain recombines TRBV3-1 (or the pseudogene TRBV3-2) with TRBJ1-6; 7 positions match TRBD1. Losses at the gene ends were 4 bases for V and 7 bases for J; bases not matched to a gene: 7. From germline, CDR1 is LGHDT and CDR2 YNNKEL (reference sequence). CDR3 length equals 15 residues.

The chain carries TRBV25-1 and TRBJ1-2; the D is unclear. This CDR3 region has 13 residues. The germline V and J ends were trimmed by 7 bases and 8 bases, with 17 bases remaining between them. Germline-derived CDR1 and CDR2 are MGHDK and SYGVNS. The DNA for the CDR3 is TGTGCCAGCAATACCGGGCCCACTGGAGGCTACACCTTC. Translating gives CASNTGPTGGYTF.

A remark on this clone: This CDR3 is missing its conserved last phenylalanine or tryptophan, likely due to a read error. The DNA is omitted, as the CDR3 cannot be located on it reliably, and the CDR3 follows TCRdb's listing. J is TRBJ1-2 and V is TRBV5-8. A total of 13 residues make up the CDR3, ends included. The germline V gene encodes CDR1 SGHTS and CDR2 YDEGEE. The CDR3 sequence is CASSWEQRASQTL.

This clone was recorded once. The chain employs TRBV11-2 and TRBJ1-1; 9 bases are shared with TRBD1. J was trimmed by 5 bases and V by 5 bases; bases with no gene match: 9. CDR1 and CDR2 from the germline V gene are SGHAT and FQNNGV. The CDR3 is 15 amino acids. CDR3 protein: CASSPQTGGGTEAFF. CDR3 nucleotides: TGTGCCAGCAGCCCCCAGACAGGGGGTGGAACTGAAGCTTTCTTT.

The chain joins TRBV30 to TRBJ2-3; weak D call: TRBD1 (6 bases). V lost 7 bases, J lost 3 bases, and 14 bases lay in between. The CDR3 sequence is 13 residues long. Germline V CDR1 and CDR2: GTSNPN, SVGIG (reference sequence). The CDR3 spells CAYDSRGTDTQYF. The CDR3 region has the DNA TGTGCCTACGACTCCAGGGGTACAGATACGCAGTATTTT.

This chain uses TRBV20-1 with TRBJ1-2; D possibly corresponds to TRBD1 (5 bases). The V gene's germline CDR1 is DFQATT and CDR2 SNEGSKA (reference sequence). V was pared by 5 bases and J by 6 bases, with 10 bases between. The CDR3 runs 11 residues. In nucleotides, the CDR3 is TGCAGTGCTGGAGGGGATCATGGCTACACCTTC. As protein: CSAGGDHGYTF.

This clone was observed a handful of times. The J gene is TRBJ1-1, the V gene TRBV20-1, with a tentative D call TRBD1 (5 bases). The CDR3 has 12 amino acids. The ends were cut back, 3 bases at V and 7 bases at J, with 12 bases in the middle. CDR1 is DFQATT, CDR2 SNEGSKA, per germline (reference sequence). The CDR3 sequence: CSASQGGGEAFF. CDR3 bases: TGCAGTGCTAGTCAGGGAGGTGGTGAAGCTTTCTTT.

The V gene is TRBV18, the J gene TRBJ1-1, with TRBD1 matching 9 bases. Per the germline V gene, CDR1 is KGHSH and CDR2 is LQKENI. The CDR3 is 14 residues long. J was trimmed by 1 base and V by 5 bases; bases with no gene match: 2. In DNA, the CDR3 is TGTGCCAGCTCAGGACAGGGGAAGAACACTGAAGCTTTCTTT. Residues: CASSGQGKNTEAFF.

Written as DNA, the CDR3 is TGTGCCAGCAGCTTAGTGGCGTTGGCAGGAGAAAAACTGTTTTTT. Its protein is CASSLVALAGEKLFF. V is TRBV7-9 and J is TRBJ1-4; D gene ambiguous. V lost 1 base, J lost 8 bases, and 14 bases lay in between. The CDR3 covers 15 residues. Germline CDR1 reads SEHNR; CDR2 reads FQNEAQ (reference sequence).

The sample holds one count of this clone. This sequence joins TRBV7-8 and TRBJ1-3; 11 bases map to TRBD1. Germline CDR1 and CDR2: SGHVS and FQNEAQ. Trimming took 3 bases from V and 4 from J; bases not matched to a gene: 2. CDR3 length: 15 residues. The CDR3 sequence is CASSFGTGGGNTIYF. The CDR3 DNA is TGTGCCAGCAGCTTCGGGACAGGGGGAGGAAACACCATATATTTT.

This chain connects TRBV5-1 to TRBJ2-4, with 7 bases that match TRBD1. Germline assignment: CDR1 SGHRS and CDR2 YFSETQ. The V and J ends lost 1 base and 1 base, in that order; junction bases with no gene match: 5. This CDR3 region has 16 residues. CDR3 sequence reads: CASSLRGLAAKNIQYF. Written as DNA, the CDR3 is TGCGCCAGCAGCTTGAGGGGGCTTGCGGCCAAAAACATTCAGTACTTC.

The J gene is TRBJ1-2, the V gene TRBV6-2 or TRBV6-3, with D perhaps TRBD1 (5 bases). The CDR3 is 14 residues long. V lost 0 bases to trimming and J lost 8 bases, with 13 bases between them. Germline lookup yields CDR1 MNHEY and CDR2 SVGEGT. The CDR3 DNA reads as TGTGCCAGCAGTTACTCCCCGGACGGGGGGGGCTACACCTTC. This codes for CASSYSPDGGGYTF.

The chain combines TRBV6-6 with TRBJ2-7; D remains ambiguous. The V and J ends lost 4 bases and 4 bases respectively, with 17 bases between them. Per germline, CDR1 MNHNY and CDR2 SVGAGI (reference sequence). This CDR3 region has 15 residues. CDR3 in DNA: TGTGCCAGCAGTTCCTCAACGCCTCCCTCATACGAGCAGTACTTC. Protein product: CASSSSTPPSYEQYF.

The rearrangement uses TRBV11-2 and TRBJ1-1, with D possibly being TRBD1 (5 bases). The V gene's germline CDR1 is SGHAT and CDR2 FQNNGV. There are 12 residues in the CDR3. Trimming stripped 5 bases from V and 5 bases from J, with 9 bases between. CDR3 nucleotide sequence: TGTGCCAGCAGCCCGGGGGGTACTGAAGCTTTCTTT. Protein: CASSPGGTEAFF. Complete variable domain (other parts from reference TRBV11-2 and TRBJ1-1): EAGVAQSPRYKIIEKRQSVAFWCNPISGHATLYWYQQILGQGPKLLIQFQNNGVVDDSQLPKDRFSAERLKGVDSTLKIQPAKLEDSAVYLCASSPGGTEAFFGQGTRLTVV.

This clone was detected only once. The V and J genes are TRBV4-2 and TRBJ2-1; 7 positions agree with TRBD2. Trimming cost V 3 bases and J 4 bases; bases outside gene matches: 12. This CDR3 spans 17 amino acids. The germline V gene encodes CDR1 LGHNA and CDR2 YNFKEQ. The CDR3 region has the DNA TGTGCCAGCAGCCATTTGTCAAGCGGGGTGAAGTACAATGAGCAGTTCTTC. Amino acid sequence: CASSHLSSGVKYNEQFF.

This sequence joins TRBV9 and TRBJ2-5; TRBD2 matches at 8 bases. This CDR3 is built from 15 residues. Germline CDR1 and CDR2: SGDLS and YYNGEE. Trimming cost V 3 bases and J 4 bases; bases outside gene matches: 8. As DNA, the CDR3 is TGTGCCAGCAGCGCAGGATACGGGGGGGTAGAGACCCAGTACTTC. As protein: CASSAGYGGVETQYF.

This clone was recorded only once. V usage is TRBV7-9 and J usage is TRBJ2-1; tentative D call: TRBD1 (5 bases). This CDR3 is built from 16 residues. Trimming removed 3 bases from V and 1 base from J, with 13 bases in between. Germline CDR1 and CDR2: SEHNR and FQNEAQ (reference sequence). CDR3 DNA: TGTGCCAGCAGCTTGGGGCAGATGAATTCCTACAATGAGCAGTTCTTC. Its protein is CASSLGQMNSYNEQFF. Complete variable domain (other parts from reference TRBV7-9 and TRBJ2-1): DTGVSQNPRHKITKRGQNVTFRCDPISEHNRLYWYRQTLGQGPEFLTYFQNEAQLEKSRLLSDRFSAERPKGSFSTLEIQRTEQGDSAMYLCASSLGQMNSYNEQFFGPGTRLTVL.

In the case of this clone: The same CDR3 arises from other DNA sequences in this sample as well. The genes are TRBV5-6 and TRBJ1-5; no clear D gene. Trimming took 0 bases from V and 5 from J, leaving 3 bases between them. Germline V CDR1 and CDR2: SGHDT, YYEEEE. The length of the CDR3 is 12 residues. CDR3 sequence (DNA): TGTGCCAGCAGCTTGGGGGATCAGCCCCAGCATTTT. Protein sequence: CASSLGDQPQHF. Supplemented by reference TRBV5-6 and TRBJ1-5, the full variable domain reads DAGVTQSPTHLIKTRGQQVTLRCSPKSGHDTVSWYQQALGQGPQFIFQYYEEEERQRGNFPDRFSGHQFPNYSSELNVNALLLGDSALYLCASSLGDQPQHFGDGTRLSIL.

J is TRBJ2-5 and V is TRBV6-1; 8 positions match TRBD2. CDR1 MNHNS and CDR2 SASEGT come from the germline V gene. This CDR3 comprises 14 residues. The junction had 10 bases not matched to a gene; V was cut back by 6 bases and J by 7 bases. CDR3 nucleotide sequence: TGTGCCAGCAGCTCGACTAGCGAAGTAGTGACCCAGTACTTC. Protein product: CASSSTSEVVTQYF.

In its sample, this clone was seen a few times. The DNA for the CDR3 is TGTGCCAGCTCAACAGGGGACACTTACAATCAGCCCCAGCATTTT. This encodes CASSTGDTYNQPQHF. The V call is TRBV18, the J call TRBJ1-5; TRBD1 matches 7 bases. V was pared by 5 bases and J by 3 bases, with 7 bases of the junction left unmatched. CDR3 length: 15 amino acids. Per germline, CDR1 KGHSH and CDR2 LQKENI.

CDR3 region: CAIRGPGDTAFF. The DNA of the CDR3 is TGTGCCATCAGGGGTCCGGGGGACACGGCTTTCTTT. The genes are TRBV10-3 and TRBJ1-1; D is possibly TRBD1 (6 bases). Germline CDR1 and CDR2: ENHRY and SYGVKD. The ends were cut back, 6 bases at V and 11 bases at J, with 16 bases in the middle. This CDR3 contains 12 residues.

The V gene is TRBV25-1, the J gene TRBJ2-7, with D tentatively TRBD1 (6 bases). V lost 0 bases and J 2 bases, leaving 8 bases between the germline ends. There are 14 residues in the CDR3. Germline CDR1 MGHDK, CDR2 SYGVNS. CDR3 sequence: CASSEYDRPYEQYF. In DNA form, the CDR3 reads TGTGCCAGCAGTGAATATGACAGGCCCTACGAGCAGTACTTC.

The chain's CDR3 is CASTKAPDRGSYGYTF. In nucleotides, the CDR3 is TGCGCCAGCACTAAAGCCCCGGACAGGGGGTCCTATGGCTACACCTTC. This chain uses TRBV5-1 with TRBJ1-2; 10 nucleotides match TRBD1. Germline values: CDR1 SGHRS, CDR2 YFSETQ. J lost 4 bases, V lost 6 bases, and 12 bases had no gene match. The CDR3 loop spans 16 amino acids.

V and J are TRBV7-8 and TRBJ2-7; weak D call: TRBD1 (6 bases). CDR1 SGHVS and CDR2 FQNEAQ come from the germline V gene. V shed 2 bases and J shed 3 bases, with 11 bases lying between them. The CDR3 extends over 14 amino acids. In nucleotides, the CDR3 is TGTGCCAGCAGCTTAAACCGGGACATCTACGAGCAGTACTTC. Translating gives CASSLNRDIYEQYF.

This clone was counted once. The V call is TRBV9, the J call TRBJ1-2; TRBD1 aligns across 7 bases. CDR1 SGDLS and CDR2 YYNGEE come from the germline V gene. This CDR3 is built from 15 residues. Losses at the gene ends were 0 bases for V and 2 bases for J; bases not matched to a gene: 4. Written as DNA, the CDR3 is TGTGCCAGCAGCGTAGCCCCGACAGGGAACTATGGCTACACCTTC. Its protein product is CASSVAPTGNYGYTF. The complete variable domain, with remaining parts taken from reference TRBV9 and TRBJ1-2, reads DSGVTQTPKHLITATGQRVTLRCSPRSGDLSVYWYQQSLDQGLQFLIQYYNGEERAKGNILERFSAQQFPDLHSELNLSSLELGDSALYFCASSVAPTGNYGYTFGSGTRLTVV.